This T cell receptor (beta chain) was identified in a study of radiotherapy plus CTLA-4 blockade in lung cancer. Study conclusions and caveats: Early shifts in blood T cell clones, with interferon-beta, reportedly predicted response best.

Focal radiation with ipilimumab CTLA-4 blockade was given to patients with chemo-refractory metastatic non-small-cell lung cancer. Here immunoSEQ multiplex PCR was the method, and the copy in TCRdb shows in-frame clones only, minus some. The profile shows over 50,000 clones, approximately 79% of them singletons. Of note for this clone: Antigen specificity is unknown.

This TCR derives from a human donor with non-small cell lung cancer who had a partial response to radiotherapy plus ipilimumab. Here the sequenced sample was peripheral blood, taken from a patient treated with radiotherapy plus ipilimumab.

DNA for the CDR3: TGTGCCAGCAGCTTTCTACAGGGGATAAACACTGAAGCTTTCTTT. Translating it yields CASSFLQGINTEAFF. The chain couples TRBV7-2 to TRBJ1-1; 7 bases fit TRBD1. Germline CDR1 and CDR2: SGHTA and FQGNSA. This CDR3 region has 15 residues. Trimming cost V 3 bases and J 2 bases; bases outside gene matches: 6.